The present T cell receptor beta chain was sequenced within a study of blood T cell repertoires in COVID-19. For the study at large: Donors in the United States, Italy and Spain gave samples during acute or convalescent COVID-19. PBMCs, B-cell-depleted T cells, or T cells provided the cDNA or gDNA that made up the material.

Authors' methods: Scientists estimated how many nucleated cells there were by amplifying reference gene primers. Profiled with immunoSEQ multiplex PCR; TCRdb holds only in-frame clones, not every one. V, J and clone size derive from that table, while D and trimming were established from the DNA sequence. Of tens of thousands of clones in the sample, roughly 85% were seen once. The CDR3 consists of 14 residues. Germline V gene lookup returns CDR1 ENHRY and CDR2 SYGVKD. Unmatched junction bases numbered 4, after V lost 6 bases and J lost 6 bases. V is TRBV10-3 and J is TRBJ2-3; 12 nucleotides align to TRBD1. The sample taken for sequencing was peripheral blood. This TCR derives from a human donor in a cohort sampled during active or convalescent COVID-19. Here the CDR3 reads CAISRDRGQDTQYF. The CDR3 DNA reads as TGTGCCATCAGCCGGGACAGGGGGCAGGATACGCAGTATTTT.